Below, 5 T cell receptor beta chains from the same sample are listed, as sequenced in a study of beta chain features in type 1 diabetes. The antigens for these receptors are not known. All of the isolated RNA was reverse transcribed, so expressed TCRB transcripts were sequenced. Profiled with immunoSEQ multiplex PCR; TCRdb holds only in-frame clones, not every one. Altogether 160,000 or so clones are present, approximately 9.1% being singletons, with the ten largest covering roughly 0.7%. Whole-study results and caveats: TCRB CDR3s from Type 1 diabetes patients were moderately but significantly shorter in all four CD4+ subsets.

Sequencing input: central memory CD4+ T cells from blood. The receptor source for this set is a woman in her thirties with type 1 diabetes.

This clone showed up just a few times. J is TRBJ1-2 and V is TRBV28; 7 bases align to TRBD1. The ends lost 2 bases at V and 8 bases at J; junction bases unmatched: 2. CDR1 is MDHEN, CDR2 SYDVKM, per germline. The CDR3 is 12 residues long. CDR3 residues: CASSLGQEGYTF. The CDR3 bases are TGTGCCAGCAGTTTAGGACAGGAAGGCTACACCTTC.

This clone was detected only a few times. Here the CDR3 DNA reads TGTGCCAGCAGCAAGACTAGCGGGAGTTCGAATACGCAGTATTTT. This gives the protein CASSKTSGSSNTQYF. The rearrangement joins TRBV7-2 to TRBJ2-3; TRBD2 agrees at 12 bases. Trimming took 5 bases from V and 7 from J; bases not matched to a gene: 7. This CDR3 has 15 amino acids. Germline V gene data show CDR1 as SGHTA and CDR2 as FQGNSA.

The chain joins TRBV7-3 to TRBJ2-5; 7 nucleotides agree with TRBD1. Germline lookup yields CDR1 SGHTA and CDR2 FQGTGA. Trimming removed 5 bases from V and 5 bases from J; junction bases left unmatched: 5. This CDR3 has 13 amino acids. CDR3 sequence (DNA): TGTGCCAGCAGCCGAGGGACAGCCGAGACCCAGTACTTC. Its protein product is CASSRGTAETQYF.

This clone was observed a few times. The V call is TRBV9, the J call TRBJ2-1; D gene unclear. CDR1 and CDR2 from the germline V gene are SGDLS and YYNGEE. V was shortened by 0 bases and J by 9 bases, with 7 bases between the two germline ends. The CDR3 spans 12 residues. CDR3 sequence (DNA): TGTGCCAGCAGCGTAGGAGATGGTGAGCAGTTCTTC. Translating it yields CASSVGDGEQFF.

The chain joins TRBV14 to TRBJ2-3, with 7 bases matching TRBD1. V dropped 1 base and J dropped 5; count of bases not matched to a gene: 6. Germline V lookup: CDR1 SGHDN, CDR2 FVKESK. This CDR3 has 15 amino acids. This CDR3 reads CASSQVQGLRDTQYF. The CDR3 region has the DNA TGTGCCAGCAGCCAAGTACAGGGGTTAAGAGATACGCAGTATTTT.